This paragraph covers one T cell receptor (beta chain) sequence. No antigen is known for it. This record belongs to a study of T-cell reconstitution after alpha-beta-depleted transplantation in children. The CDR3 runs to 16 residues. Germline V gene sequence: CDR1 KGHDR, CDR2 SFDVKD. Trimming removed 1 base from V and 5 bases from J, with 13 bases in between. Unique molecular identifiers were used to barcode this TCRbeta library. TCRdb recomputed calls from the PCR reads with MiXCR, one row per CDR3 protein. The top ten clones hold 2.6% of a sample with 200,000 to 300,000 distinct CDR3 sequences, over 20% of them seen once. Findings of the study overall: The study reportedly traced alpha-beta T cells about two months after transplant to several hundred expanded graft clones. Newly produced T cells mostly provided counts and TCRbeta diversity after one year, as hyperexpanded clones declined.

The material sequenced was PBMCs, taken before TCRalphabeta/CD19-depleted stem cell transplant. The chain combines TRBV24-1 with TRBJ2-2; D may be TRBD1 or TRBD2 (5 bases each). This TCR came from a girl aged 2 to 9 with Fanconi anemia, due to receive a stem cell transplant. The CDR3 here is CATSDLFQGDTGELFF. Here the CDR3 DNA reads TGTGCCACCAGTGATTTATTTCAGGGAGATACCGGGGAGCTGTTTTTT.